The next 28 T cell receptor beta chains were all read from a single sample in a study of T cells in Graves' hyperthyroidism and ophthalmopathy. TCR beta CDR3 regions were amplified from RNA. Researchers ran a first-round RT-PCR on the TCR CDR3 using the HTBI primer set. TCRdb re-analysed the multiplex PCR reads in MiXCR, keeping a single row per CDR3 protein. The repertoire holds hundreds of thousands of distinct CDR3 sequences, with approximately 23% as singletons. Sequencing was performed on blood. The receptors derive from a woman aged 65 to 85 with Graves' ophthalmopathy.

The chain couples TRBV19 to TRBJ1-5, with TRBD1 as a possible D gene (5 bases). V lost 2 bases and J 0 bases, leaving 11 bases between the germline ends. CDR1 and CDR2 from the germline V gene are LNHDA and SQIVND (reference sequence). The CDR3 consists of 16 residues. The CDR3 protein is CASSITGDSSNQPQHF. In nucleotides, the CDR3 is TGTGCCAGTAGTATAACAGGTGATTCTAGCAATCAGCCCCAGCATTTT. Full variable domain (missing parts from reference TRBV19 and TRBJ1-5): DGGITQSPKYLFRKEGQNVTLSCEQNLNHDAMYWYRQDPGQGLRLIYYSQIVNDFQKGDIAEGYSVSREKKESFPLTVTSAQKNPTAFYLCASSITGDSSNQPQHFGDGTRLSIL.

The sample holds many counts of this clonotype. One junction end disagrees with the germline gene, perhaps due to a read error. This chain uses TRBV9 with TRBJ2-1, with D tentatively TRBD2 (5 bases). CDR1 is SGDLS and CDR2 is YYNGEE in the germline V gene. The CDR3 extends over 14 amino acids. The CDR3 spells CASSVGGSYNEQFF. DNA for the CDR3: TGTGCCAGCAGTGTAGGAGGCTCCTACAATGAGCAGTTCTTC.

This clonotype has at least ten counts. The chain combines TRBV12-3 or TRBV12-4 with TRBJ1-1; possibly TRBD1 for D (5 bases). The CDR3 extends over 13 amino acids. Between the trimmed V and J ends, which lost 4 bases and 2 bases, there was a span of 8 bases. The CDR3 DNA sequence: TGTGCCAGCAGTTACCAGGGAAACACTGAAGCTTTCTTT. Translating it yields CASSYQGNTEAFF.

This clonotype was picked up a small number of times. V gene TRBV20-1 combines with J gene TRBJ1-6; D is unclear. Germline V gene sequence: CDR1 DFQATT, CDR2 SNEGSKA (reference sequence). The CDR3 consists of 13 residues. Trimming took off 0 bases at V and 6 bases at J, with 6 bases between the two ends. CDR3 residues: CSARDTPNSPLHF. Written as DNA, the CDR3 is TGCAGTGCTAGAGATACCCCTAATTCACCCCTCCACTTT.

As concerns this clonotype: The junction differs from germline at one of its ends, possibly a read error. This chain connects TRBV20-1 to TRBJ2-5, with no clear D. In germline, CDR1 is DFQATT, CDR2 SNEGSKA (reference sequence). CDR3 size: 12 residues. The CDR3 sequence: CGATIGSETQYF. The CDR3 DNA is TGCGGTGCTACGATAGGGTCAGAGACCCAGTACTTC.

This chain connects TRBV24-1 to TRBJ2-2; possibly TRBD2 for D (6 bases). The V gene lost 4 bases and the J gene lost 0 bases, with 11 bases spanning the gap. The length of the CDR3 is 16 residues. CDR1 and CDR2 (germline): KGHDR, SFDVKD. The CDR3 is CATSDHGTPNTGELFF. As DNA, the CDR3 is TGTGCCACCAGTGACCACGGGACTCCGAACACCGGGGAGCTGTTTTTT.

This clonotype was counted between two and nine times. The CDR3: CASSLSPGPSYEQYF. For the CDR3, the DNA is TGTGCCAGCAGCTTATCCCCAGGGCCCTCCTACGAGCAGTACTTC. The chain employs TRBV7-2 and TRBJ2-7; possibly TRBD1 for D (5 bases). The V end was cut by 2 bases, the J end by 0 bases, with 11 bases between. Germline CDR1 reads SGHTA; CDR2 reads FQGNSA. The CDR3 totals 15 residues. Supplemented by reference TRBV7-2 and TRBJ2-7, the full variable domain reads GAGVSQSPSNKVTEKGKDVELRCDPISGHTALYWYRQSLGQGLEFLIYFQGNSAPDKSGLPSDRFSAERTGGSVSTLTIQRTQQEDSAVYLCASSLSPGPSYEQYFGPGTRLTVT.

The chain has TRBV10-3 and TRBJ2-3; D is ambiguous. The CDR3 loop spans 13 amino acids. Deletions cut 3 bases from V and 2 bases from J, with 6 bases between. Germline loops: CDR1 ENHRY, CDR2 SYGVKD. The chain's CDR3 is CAISDDPTDTQYF. CDR3 bases: TGTGCCATCAGTGATGATCCCACAGATACGCAGTATTTT.

The J gene is TRBJ2-7, the V gene TRBV12-3 or TRBV12-4, with D perhaps matching TRBD2 (5 bases). Deletions cut 5 bases from V and 9 bases from J, with 20 bases between. CDR3 length equals 14 residues. CDR3 DNA: TGTGCCAGCAGTCCTTCGGGTCGTCAGAGCGGGCAGTACTTC. This codes for CASSPSGRQSGQYF.

The chain uses TRBV7-9 and TRBJ2-5; D remains unclear. V was cut by 2 bases and J by 5 bases, with 6 bases left in between. CDR3 length: 12 amino acids. Germline V gives CDR1 SEHNR, CDR2 FQNEAQ (reference sequence). CDR3 nucleotide sequence: TGTGCCAGCAGCTTAATAAGGGAGACCCAGTACTTC. This gives the protein CASSLIRETQYF.

The chain combines TRBV4-2 with TRBJ1-3, with D possibly matching TRBD1 (5 bases). This CDR3 region has 16 residues. The V end was cut by 1 base, the J end by 0 bases, with 10 bases between. Germline assignment: CDR1 LGHNA and CDR2 YNFKEQ. The CDR3 region is CASSQVGTYSGNTIYF. The DNA for the CDR3 is TGTGCCAGCAGCCAAGTGGGGACTTACTCTGGAAACACCATATATTTT.

This rearrangement joins TRBV20-1 to TRBJ1-4, with D unresolved. Germline CDR1 reads DFQATT; CDR2 reads SNEGSKA (reference sequence). V gave up 5 bases and J gave up 5 bases, with 12 bases separating them. This CDR3 spans 13 amino acids. The CDR3 region has the DNA TGCAGTGCTTTAAGAACAGTAAATGAAAAACTGTTTTTT. Translation: CSALRTVNEKLFF.

This clonotype was found many times. The rearrangement joins TRBV3-1 to TRBJ1-2; D unclear. The germline V and J ends were trimmed by 5 bases and 0 bases, with 7 bases remaining between them. Germline CDR1 LGHDT, CDR2 YNNKEL (reference sequence). The CDR3 totals 13 residues. The DNA for the CDR3 is TGTGCCAGCAGCTTAGGGACTAACTATGGCTACACCTTC. This translates into CASSLGTNYGYTF.

A few counts support this clonotype. The chain uses TRBV7-3 and TRBJ2-1, with TRBD2 matching 9 bases. Germline V gene lookup returns CDR1 SGHTA and CDR2 FQGTGA. This CDR3 region has 16 residues. V lost 5 bases to trimming and J lost 0 bases; unmatched junction nucleotides: 5. The CDR3 is CASSRLSGSSYNEQFF. CDR3 bases: TGTGCCAGCAGCCGGCTTAGCGGGAGCTCCTACAATGAGCAGTTCTTC.

The rearrangement joins TRBV19 to TRBJ2-5, with D uncertain. Trimming stripped 3 bases from V and 5 bases from J, with 13 bases between. The germline V gene encodes CDR1 LNHDA and CDR2 SQIVND (reference sequence). CDR3 length: 14 amino acids. CDR3: CASSMQLPGETQYF. The CDR3 bases are TGTGCCAGTAGTATGCAACTTCCCGGCGAGACCCAGTACTTC.

For this clonotype: It may be a read error: a sequence one base away is much more abundant. The J gene is TRBJ2-7, the V gene TRBV7-7; possibly TRBD1 for D (6 bases). The CDR3 extends over 14 amino acids. Per germline, CDR1 SSHAT and CDR2 FNYEAQ (reference sequence). This CDR3 reads CASTSKQGRYGQYF. In DNA, the CDR3 is TGTGCTAGCACTTCAAAACAGGGAAGGTACGGGCAGTACTTC.

This chain uses TRBV7-8 with TRBJ2-7; 9 bases line up with TRBD2. The CDR3 covers 15 residues. Germline values: CDR1 SGHVS, CDR2 FQNEAQ. With 1 base clipped from V and 4 bases from J, the junction kept 5 bases outside the gene matches. The CDR3 loop is CASSLDAGGGYEQYF. As DNA, the CDR3 is TGTGCCAGCAGCTTAGATGCGGGAGGGGGATACGAGCAGTACTTC.

This sequence joins TRBV7-9 and TRBJ2-7; 8 bases match TRBD1. Germline trimming cut 5 bases from V and 5 bases from J; bases unmatched to any gene: 5. The CDR3 has 13 residues. The V gene's germline CDR1 is SEHNR and CDR2 FQNEAQ (reference sequence). As DNA, the CDR3 is TGTGCCAGCAGCCTCCAGGGGGCCCACGAGCAGTACTTC. It is translated as CASSLQGAHEQYF.

This clonotype was observed a few times. The genes are TRBV7-3 and TRBJ1-6; tentatively, D is TRBD1 (5 bases). The CDR3 sequence is 15 residues long. Germline CDR1 reads SGHTA; CDR2 reads FQGTGA. The V end lost 3 bases, the J end lost 5 bases, and 11 bases lay between the germline ends. CDR3 amino acids: CASSFTGANNSPLHF. The CDR3 bases are TGTGCCAGCAGCTTCACCGGGGCCAATAATTCACCCCTCCACTTT.

The chain links TRBV19 to TRBJ2-1; TRBD2 aligns across 11 bases. The CDR3 consists of 16 residues. The V gene's germline CDR1 is LNHDA and CDR2 SQIVND (reference sequence). The junction had 9 bases not matched to a gene; V was cut back by 2 bases and J by 9 bases. The CDR3 is CASSILRLAGGGEQFF. The CDR3 DNA follows: TGTGCCAGTAGTATATTAAGGCTAGCGGGAGGAGGTGAGCAGTTCTTC.

The J gene is TRBJ2-5, the V gene TRBV6-1, with D hard to call. Germline-derived CDR1 and CDR2 are MNHNS and SASEGT. The CDR3 consists of 11 residues. Trimming cost V 6 bases and J 5 bases, with 7 bases left between them. The CDR3 DNA is TGTGCCAGCAGAGTCTGGGAGACCCAGTACTTC. Amino acid sequence: CASRVWETQYF.

This clonotype was observed at least ten times. The V gene is TRBV11-1, the J gene TRBJ2-7; D not resolved. This CDR3 spans 15 amino acids. The germline V gene has CDR1 SGHAT and CDR2 FQDESV (reference sequence). V lost 5 bases to trimming and J lost 2 bases, with 16 bases between them. DNA for the CDR3: TGTGCCAGCAGCAGAGCGCCGGGCCCAGCCTACGAGCAGTACTTC. Protein: CASSRAPGPAYEQYF.

This sequence joins TRBV3-1 and TRBJ2-7, with 8 bases aligning to TRBD2. CDR1 and CDR2 (germline): LGHDT, YNNKEL (reference sequence). V gave up 4 bases and J gave up 7 bases; unmatched junction bases: 6. The CDR3 has 13 residues. The CDR3, as DNA: TGTGCCAGCAGCCGCGTGACTAGCGATGAGCAGTACTTC. Translation gives CASSRVTSDEQYF.

There are a few counts of this clonotype. The V call is TRBV12-3 or TRBV12-4, the J call TRBJ1-1; weak D call: TRBD1 (6 bases). Between the trimmed V and J ends, which lost 4 bases and 3 bases, there was a span of 15 bases. The CDR3 sequence is 15 residues long. The CDR3 reads CASSYGTSRDTEAFF. In DNA, the CDR3 is TGTGCCAGCAGTTACGGGACATCAAGGGACACTGAAGCTTTCTTT.

The CDR3 sequence is CASSIDAEGTSAGPYEQYF. The CDR3 nucleotides are TGTGCCAGTAGTATAGACGCCGAAGGCACTAGCGCCGGCCCCTACGAGCAGTACTTC. The V call is TRBV19, the J call TRBJ2-7; 7 nucleotides match TRBD2. This CDR3 contains 19 residues. V shed 0 bases, J shed 2 bases, and the junction held 16 bases outside the gene matches. The germline CDR1 and CDR2 sequences are LNHDA and SQIVND (reference sequence). Based on the CDR3 plus reference TRBV19 and TRBJ2-7, the full variable domain is DGGITQSPKYLFRKEGQNVTLSCEQNLNHDAMYWYRQDPGQGLRLIYYSQIVNDFQKGDIAEGYSVSREKKESFPLTVTSAQKNPTAFYLCASSIDAEGTSAGPYEQYFGPGTRLTVT.

This clonotype was detected a few times. V and J are TRBV18 and TRBJ1-1, with D perhaps matching TRBD1 (5 bases). The ends were cut back, 3 bases at V and 6 bases at J, with 8 bases in the middle. This CDR3 has 12 residues. The germline CDR1 and CDR2 sequences are KGHSH and LQKENI. CDR3 sequence reads: CASSPGTSEAFF. In nucleotides, the CDR3 is TGTGCCAGCTCACCGGGGACCTCTGAAGCTTTCTTT.

This clonotype was counted only a few times. The chain links TRBV6-2 or TRBV6-3 to TRBJ2-2, with 7 bases aligning to TRBD2. This CDR3 region has 16 residues. Germline CDR1 MNHEY, CDR2 SVGEGT. Trimming took 0 bases from V and 2 from J; bases not matched to a gene: 3. The CDR3 nucleotides read TGTGCCAGCAGTTACTCTTCGGGACTAAACACCGGGGAGCTGTTTTTT. It yields the protein CASSYSSGLNTGELFF.

In this sample, this clonotype turned up a few times. The V and J genes are TRBV30 and TRBJ2-1; a weak D match, TRBD2 (6 bases). The CDR3 runs 14 residues. Germline V gene data show CDR1 as GTSNPN and CDR2 as SVGIG (reference sequence). V lost 3 bases and J lost 8, with 17 bases in between. CDR3 in amino acids: CAWSLGGGLDEQFF. CDR3 nucleotides: TGTGCCTGGAGCCTAGGAGGAGGGCTTGATGAGCAGTTCTTC.